The 25 T cell receptor beta chains below were found in one sample sequenced in a study of T cell responses to AZD1222 COVID-19 vaccine. Here immunoSEQ multiplex PCR was the method, and the copy in TCRdb shows in-frame clones only, minus some. Altogether around 130,000 clones are present, around nine tenths being singletons, with the ten largest covering roughly 1%. The specimen comprised peripheral blood, sampled 28 days after the second AZD1222 dose. The receptors come from an adult who received the AZD1222 COVID-19 vaccine.

CDR3 DNA: TGTGCCAGCAGTTACGGATTACAGGGTATAGATCGTCAGCCCCAGCATTTT. Encoded protein: CASSYGLQGIDRQPQHF. The chain couples TRBV6-2 or TRBV6-3 to TRBJ1-5; tentative D call: TRBD1 (6 bases). The CDR3 contains 17 residues. Germline values: CDR1 MNHEY, CDR2 SVGEGT. Trimming pared 2 bases from V and 6 bases from J, leaving 20 bases between.

The chain combines TRBV19 with TRBJ2-3; no firm D call. V lost 5 bases to trimming and J lost 2 bases, with 11 bases between them. The CDR3 spans 14 residues. The V gene's germline CDR1 is LNHDA and CDR2 SQIVND (reference sequence). The chain's CDR3 is CASSLGWVTDTQYF. CDR3 DNA: TGTGCCAGTAGTCTCGGGTGGGTCACAGATACGCAGTATTTT.

V usage is TRBV12-3 or TRBV12-4 and J usage is TRBJ2-3; D remains ambiguous. The length of the CDR3 is 12 residues. V lost 7 bases to trimming and J lost 8 bases, with 13 bases between them. The CDR3 DNA reads TGTGCCAGCACCCCGGTGGGTGGTACGCAGTATTTT. It codes for CASTPVGGTQYF.

This chain uses TRBV18 with TRBJ1-2, with 7 bases that match TRBD1. This CDR3 contains 14 residues. The J segment lost 4 bases and the V segment lost 0 bases, leaving 2 bases of the junction unmatched. Germline CDR1 KGHSH, CDR2 LQKENI. The CDR3 sequence: CASSPPDRTYGYTF. The CDR3, as DNA: TGTGCCAGCTCACCACCGGACAGGACCTATGGCTACACCTTC.

Here the CDR3 reads CASSLALPGANVLTF. The CDR3 nucleotides read TGTGCCAGCAGCTTAGCTCTCCCTGGGGCCAACGTCCTGACTTTC. This rearrangement joins TRBV7-9 to TRBJ2-6, with D uncertain. The germline V gene has CDR1 SEHNR and CDR2 FQNEAQ (reference sequence). Trimming pared 0 bases from V and 2 bases from J, leaving 5 bases between. The CDR3 runs 15 residues.

The genes are TRBV10-3 and TRBJ2-7, with 11 bases identical to TRBD2. CDR3 length: 17 residues. Germline trimming cut 4 bases from V and 3 bases from J; bases unmatched to any gene: 11. Germline CDR1 ENHRY, CDR2 SYGVKD. CDR3 coding DNA: TGTGCCATCAGTGTCAACGTTGGAACTAGCGGGAGCTACGAGCAGTACTTC. This sequence encodes CAISVNVGTSGSYEQYF.

The CDR3 region has the DNA TGTGCCAGCAGTCACCTTAGGAGGGGGAAAAAAGGCTACGAGCAGTACTTC. This translates into CASSHLRRGKKGYEQYF. The J gene is TRBJ2-7, the V gene TRBV6-4; D is tentatively TRBD1 or TRBD2 (6 bases each). From germline, CDR1 is MRHNA and CDR2 SNTAGT. This CDR3 has 17 residues. Trimming pared 5 bases from V and 3 bases from J, leaving 23 bases between.

CDR3: CASSYTGVGQPQHF. The CDR3 DNA reads as TGTGCCAGCAGTTACACGGGAGTGGGGCAGCCCCAGCATTTT. The chain combines TRBV6-5 with TRBJ1-5; D remains ambiguous. Per germline, CDR1 MNHEY and CDR2 SVGAGI. The CDR3 consists of 14 residues. V lost 2 bases, J lost 7 bases, and 12 bases lay in between.

The rearrangement joins TRBV3-1 (or the pseudogene TRBV3-2) to TRBJ2-3; D gene ambiguous. CDR3 length equals 15 residues. The germline V gene encodes CDR1 LGHDT and CDR2 YNNKEL (reference sequence). V was cut by 4 bases and J by 2 bases, with 13 bases left in between. Here the CDR3 reads CASSPKGLDTDTQYF. DNA for the CDR3: TGTGCCAGCAGCCCGAAAGGGCTGGACACAGATACGCAGTATTTT.

V and J are TRBV5-1 and TRBJ2-3, with 10 bases fitting TRBD2. CDR1 and CDR2 from the germline V gene are SGHRS and YFSETQ. Unmatched junction bases numbered 5, after V lost 2 bases and J lost 8 bases. The CDR3 sequence is 14 residues long. The CDR3 region has the DNA TGCGCCAGCAGCTTTCTAGCGGGAGAAGGTACGCAGTATTTT. Amino acids: CASSFLAGEGTQYF.

The V gene is TRBV15, the J gene TRBJ1-2, with D hard to call. The CDR3 runs 14 residues. Trimming stripped 1 base from V and 3 bases from J, with 9 bases between. CDR1 and CDR2 from the germline V gene are LNHNV and YYDKDF (reference sequence). The CDR3 here is CATSRVYGDYGYTF. The CDR3 DNA reads TGTGCCACCAGCAGAGTATACGGTGACTATGGCTACACCTTC.

The chain carries TRBV11-2 and TRBJ1-4, with 7 nucleotides matching TRBD1. The CDR3 contains 14 residues. Trimming took 4 bases from V and 8 from J; bases not matched to a gene: 7. The germline gives CDR1 SGHAT, CDR2 FQNNGV. CDR3 bases: TGTGCCAGCAGCTCCCGACAGGGAGGGGAAAAACTGTTTTTT. This translates into CASSSRQGGEKLFF.

The V and J genes are TRBV7-6 and TRBJ2-3, with 8 bases matching TRBD2. The CDR3 contains 16 residues. Germline CDR1 and CDR2: SGHVS and FNYEAQ. Germline trimming cut 5 bases from V and 5 bases from J; bases unmatched to any gene: 12. The CDR3, as DNA: TGTGCCAGCAGCAGAGACGGGGGGGCCGGGGTAGATACGCAGTATTTT. Translation gives CASSRDGGAGVDTQYF.

The V call is TRBV3-1 (or the pseudogene TRBV3-2), the J call TRBJ1-1; TRBD1 agrees at 7 bases. Germline values: CDR1 LGHDT, CDR2 YNNKEL (reference sequence). The V segment lost 7 bases and the J segment 1 base; nucleotides outside the gene matches: 6. This CDR3 is 14 amino acids long. The chain's CDR3 is CASTSRQGNTEAFF. CDR3 DNA: TGTGCCAGCACCAGCCGACAGGGGAACACTGAAGCTTTCTTT.

This rearrangement joins TRBV7-9 to TRBJ1-1, with 8 bases that match TRBD1. The CDR3 is 16 residues long. Trimming removed 5 bases from V and 3 bases from J; junction bases left unmatched: 11. CDR1 and CDR2 from the germline V gene are SEHNR and FQNEAQ (reference sequence). CDR3: CASSQLPGTGYTEAFF. The CDR3 coding sequence is TGTGCCAGCAGCCAACTTCCCGGGACAGGTTACACTGAAGCTTTCTTT.

This rearrangement joins TRBV7-9 to TRBJ2-3; D may match TRBD1 or TRBD2 (6 bases each). The CDR3 is 15 amino acids. Germline V gives CDR1 SEHNR, CDR2 FQNEAQ (reference sequence). Trimming pared 5 bases from V and 3 bases from J, leaving 15 bases between. The CDR3 here is CASSGGLGETDTQYF. CDR3 in DNA: TGTGCCAGCAGCGGGGGGCTCGGGGAAACAGATACGCAGTATTTT. The whole variable domain, remainder taken from reference TRBV7-9 and TRBJ2-3, is DTGVSQNPRHKITKRGQNVTFRCDPISEHNRLYWYRQTLGQGPEFLTYFQNEAQLEKSRLLSDRFSAERPKGSFSTLEIQRTEQGDSAMYLCASSGGLGETDTQYFGPGTRLTVL.

The chain couples TRBV5-1 to TRBJ2-7, with D hard to call. The V gene lost 0 bases and the J gene lost 0 bases, with 10 bases spanning the gap. This CDR3 has 15 amino acids. The germline CDR1 and CDR2 sequences are SGHRS and YFSETQ. CDR3 protein: CASSLVFSNSYEQYF. CDR3 bases: TGCGCCAGCAGCTTGGTTTTTAGCAACTCCTACGAGCAGTACTTC.

The V gene is TRBV30, the J gene TRBJ1-3; D remains unclear. V lost 4 bases and J lost 2, with 9 bases in between. Germline V gene lookup returns CDR1 GTSNPN and CDR2 SVGIG (reference sequence). The CDR3 has 13 residues. CDR3 protein: CAWTPGTGNTIYF. CDR3 sequence (DNA): TGTGCCTGGACGCCTGGGACTGGAAACACCATATATTTT.

The rearrangement uses TRBV3-1 (or the pseudogene TRBV3-2) and TRBJ1-2, with a weak D call TRBD1 (6 bases). The CDR3 runs 13 residues. Germline V gives CDR1 LGHDT, CDR2 YNNKEL (reference sequence). V shed 5 bases and J shed 4 bases, with 11 bases lying between them. The chain's CDR3 is CASSSQGSYGYTF. The CDR3 DNA sequence: TGTGCCAGCAGCTCTCAGGGGAGCTATGGCTACACCTTC.

V is TRBV6-2 or TRBV6-3 and J is TRBJ1-1; D perhaps matches TRBD1 (6 bases). Trimming took 4 bases from V and 4 from J, leaving 16 bases between them. This CDR3 contains 15 residues. Germline values: CDR1 MNHEY, CDR2 SVGEGT. DNA for the CDR3: TGTGCCAGCAGTTCCCTGATGGGGGCGCGCACTGAAGCTTTCTTT. Translation: CASSSLMGARTEAFF.

The chain joins TRBV9 to TRBJ2-3; 13 bases line up with TRBD2. Germline CDR1 reads SGDLS; CDR2 reads YYNGEE. The CDR3 spans 19 residues. V lost 0 bases to trimming and J lost 0 bases; unmatched junction nucleotides: 7. For the CDR3, the DNA is TGTGCCAGCAGCGTAGGAGGAGGGACTAGCGGGACTAGCACAGATACGCAGTATTTT. Its translation: CASSVGGGTSGTSTDTQYF.

This clone showed up just once. This rearrangement joins TRBV7-9 to TRBJ1-3; 7 bases line up with TRBD1. Germline loops: CDR1 SEHNR, CDR2 FQNEAQ (reference sequence). Trimming took 3 bases from V and 9 from J; bases not matched to a gene: 2. CDR3 length: 12 amino acids. CDR3 amino acids: CASSFRGVTIYF. The CDR3 DNA reads TGTGCCAGCAGCTTCAGGGGGGTCACCATATATTTT.

This chain uses TRBV7-9 with TRBJ1-3; 10 nucleotides match TRBD1. J gave up 1 base and V 4 bases, and 10 bases lay outside the gene matches. CDR1 is SEHNR, CDR2 FQNEAQ, per germline (reference sequence). CDR3 length: 18 residues. CDR3 DNA: TGTGCCAGCAGCTCGCCGGGACAGGGGTTAACTTCTGGAAACACCATATATTTT. Its protein is CASSSPGQGLTSGNTIYF. The whole variable domain, remainder taken from reference TRBV7-9 and TRBJ1-3, is DTGVSQNPRHKITKRGQNVTFRCDPISEHNRLYWYRQTLGQGPEFLTYFQNEAQLEKSRLLSDRFSAERPKGSFSTLEIQRTEQGDSAMYLCASSSPGQGLTSGNTIYFGEGSWLTVV.

This chain links TRBV7-9 with TRBJ1-2; a weak D match, TRBD1 (6 bases). Germline V lookup: CDR1 SEHNR, CDR2 FQNEAQ (reference sequence). Trimming took off 0 bases at V and 7 bases at J, with 12 bases between the two ends. The CDR3 has 14 amino acids. The CDR3: CASSLAGGGSGYTF. The CDR3 DNA sequence: TGTGCCAGCAGCTTAGCGGGAGGGGGAAGTGGCTACACCTTC.

The chain is built from TRBV9 and TRBJ2-5; weak D call: TRBD1 (6 bases). Trimming took 3 bases from V and 4 from J, leaving 13 bases between them. This CDR3 contains 14 residues. CDR1 SGDLS and CDR2 YYNGEE come from the germline V gene. The CDR3: CASSGGLARETQYF. CDR3 nucleotide sequence: TGTGCCAGCAGCGGGGGGCTAGCACGAGAGACCCAGTACTTC.